This TCR beta chain was captured in a study of T cell changes during pregnancy in multiple sclerosis. The CDR3 contains 14 residues. Looked up from germline, CDR1 is MDHEN and CDR2 is SYDVKM. Trimming cost V 6 bases and J 4 bases, with 13 bases left between them. Method: immunoSEQ multiplex PCR; TCRdb's copy keeps in-frame clones and lacks some. Here the sample spans some 100,000 clones, 75% to 95% being singletons. This clonotype originated in a female donor with multiple sclerosis, enrolled in a pregnancy study. Material: peripheral blood, obtained in the second trimester of pregnancy. This chain links TRBV28 with TRBJ2-1; possibly TRBD2 for D (5 bases). The CDR3 bases are TGTGCCAGCAGCGTTGCGGGCCTATACAATGAGCAGTTCTTC. Residues: CASSVAGLYNEQFF.